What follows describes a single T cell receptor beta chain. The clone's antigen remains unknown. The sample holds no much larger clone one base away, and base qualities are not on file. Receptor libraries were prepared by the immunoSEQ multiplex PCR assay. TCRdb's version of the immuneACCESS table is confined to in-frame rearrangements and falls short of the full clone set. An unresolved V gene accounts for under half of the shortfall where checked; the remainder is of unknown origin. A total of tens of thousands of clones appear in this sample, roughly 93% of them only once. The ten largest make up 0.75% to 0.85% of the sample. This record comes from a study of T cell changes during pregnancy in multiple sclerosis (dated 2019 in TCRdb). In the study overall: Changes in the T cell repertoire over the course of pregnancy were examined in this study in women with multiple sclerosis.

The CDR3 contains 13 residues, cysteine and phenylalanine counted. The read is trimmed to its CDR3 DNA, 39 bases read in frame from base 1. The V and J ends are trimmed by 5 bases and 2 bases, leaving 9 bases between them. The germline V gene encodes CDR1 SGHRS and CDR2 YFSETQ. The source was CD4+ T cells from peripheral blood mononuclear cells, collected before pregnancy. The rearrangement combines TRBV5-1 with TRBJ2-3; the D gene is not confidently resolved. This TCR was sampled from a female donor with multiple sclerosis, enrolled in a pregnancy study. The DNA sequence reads TGCGCCAGCAGGGCTAGACCCACAGATACGCAGTATTTT. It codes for CASRARPTDTQYF.